This T cell receptor (beta chain) comes out of a study of blood T cells in healthy people across ages (dated by TCRdb to 2015 to 2017). Background for the entire study: Template switching captured roughly one uniquely barcoded TCR beta cDNA molecule per two T cells in model experiments. Using deep sequencing normalized with unique cDNA molecular identifiers, the study measured how TCR beta repertoire diversity changes with age. Four age groups were formed from the donors: young (average approximately 15 years), middle-aged (just under 40), aged (more than 55) and long-lived (82). Two additional independent replicas of 1 million unique cDNA reads from the same blood draw were analyzed for two donors (one aged 18 to 30 and one aged 80 or older). Donors of different ages were randomly distributed across sequencing lanes to avoid experimental bias. Broader findings and caveats from the paper: Estimates of total diversity based on one million sequenced T cells were considered lower bounds and underestimates. As age increased, observed TCR beta diversity per million T cells dropped in a roughly linear way, and a significant reduction was already evident by age around 41. The percentage of naive T cells measured by flow cytometry correlated strongly with observed TCR beta diversity. Since profiling was done on bulk unsorted PBMCs, naive and antigen-experienced compartments could not be conclusively compared. The long-lived group showed more naive CD4+ T cells, fewer expanded clones and increased TCR diversity than the aged group, suggesting age selection. Because donor CMV infection status was unknown, age-related changes in expanded clonotypes were potentially confounded.

The library was obtained by 5' RACE. This sample was sequenced with an Illumina HiSeq 2500. A second PCR of roughly 6 to 11 cycles was performed with a sample-barcoded 5' primer and a J-beta primer mix. A template-switch 5' adaptor carrying 12 random nucleotides introduced a unique molecular identifier onto each TCR beta cDNA molecule. Each sample yielded at least 3 million CDR3-containing paired-end reads. First-strand cDNA synthesis was performed from all RNA using the Mint cDNA synthesis kit, with priming by a TRBC-specific oligonucleotide. Following uracil-DNA glycosylase treatment, a first 18-cycle PCR with universal primers M1SS and BC2_uni_R was performed on all cDNA. Per the source publication's procedure: Normalization of each sample was performed by random selection of 1 million high-quality reads, each carrying a distinct molecular identifier. Reads with shared molecular identifiers were discarded instead of being binned into consensus sequences. MiTCR, with a Q25 quality threshold and the strictest error-elimination algorithm, was used for CDR3 identification, clonotype clustering and error correction. A nonparametric unseen species model with Euler transformation was used to estimate lower-bound total TCR beta diversity. The public sequencing data were trimmed at Q25 with fastp and processed into clonotypes with MiXCR by TCRdb, which kept only in-frame beta chains. Rows are unified per CDR3 protein, each entry keeping the most common DNA and genes. TCRdb, not the original authors, processed these V and J calls. The sample table lists 2 million or so distinct CDR3 sequences, 49% of them with a count of one. The top ten constitute roughly 2% of the sample.

On this clonotype itself: Its cognate antigen has yet to be identified. No much larger clonotype is one base removed from it; base qualities were not supplied.

V loses 6 bases at its end and J loses 7 bases; junction bases beyond the gene matches: 17. CDR1 DFQATT and CDR2 SNEGSKA were looked up in the germline V gene (reference sequence). CDR3 length: 16 amino acids, cysteine to phenylalanine. Only CDR3 DNA is held: 48 bases, read in frame from base 1. Donors were about 36 systemically healthy Caucasian individuals from Russia aged roughly 6 to 95 years. Each donor gave approximately 9.3 milliliters of peripheral blood, collected into EDTA-treated Vacutainer tubes. PBMCs were isolated by Ficoll-Paque density-gradient centrifugation, with at least 6.5 million obtained per sample. Total RNA, at least 5.5 micrograms per sample, was extracted from PBMCs with Trizol reagent. The percentages of naive CD45RAhigh/CD27high T cells were determined by flow cytometry on a PBMC aliquot from every donor.

The clonotype originates from a woman in her thirties or forties in good health. The chain uses TRBV20-1 and TRBJ1-5; 8 bases in the middle match TRBD1. The sequencing sample was made of blood. The nucleotide sequence is TGCAGTGCCGCCACGCTAAGACCGGACAGGGCCCAGCCCCAGCATTTT. Translated, this is CSAATLRPDRAQPQHF.